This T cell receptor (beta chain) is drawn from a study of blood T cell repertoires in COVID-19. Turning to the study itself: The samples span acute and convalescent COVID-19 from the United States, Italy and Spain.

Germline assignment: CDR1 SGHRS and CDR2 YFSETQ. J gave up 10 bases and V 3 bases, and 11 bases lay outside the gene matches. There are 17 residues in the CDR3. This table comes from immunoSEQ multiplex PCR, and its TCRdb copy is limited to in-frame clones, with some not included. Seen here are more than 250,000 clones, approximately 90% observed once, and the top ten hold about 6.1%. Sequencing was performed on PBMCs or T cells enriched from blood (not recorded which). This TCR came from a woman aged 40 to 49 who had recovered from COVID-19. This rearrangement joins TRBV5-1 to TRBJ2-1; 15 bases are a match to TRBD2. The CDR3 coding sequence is TGCGCCAGCAGCTCCAGGCAGGGACTAGCGGGAGGAGTCGAGCAGTTCTTC. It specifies CASSSRQGLAGGVEQFF.